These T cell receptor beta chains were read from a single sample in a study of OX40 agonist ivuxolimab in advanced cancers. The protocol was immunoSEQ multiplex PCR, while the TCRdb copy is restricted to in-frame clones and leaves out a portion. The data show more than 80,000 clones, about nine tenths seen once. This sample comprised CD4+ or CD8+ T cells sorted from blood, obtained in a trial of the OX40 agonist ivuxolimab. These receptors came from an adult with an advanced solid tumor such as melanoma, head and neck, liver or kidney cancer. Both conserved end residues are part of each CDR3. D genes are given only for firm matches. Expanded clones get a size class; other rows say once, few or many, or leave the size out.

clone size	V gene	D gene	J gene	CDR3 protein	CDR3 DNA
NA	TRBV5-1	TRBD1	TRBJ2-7	CASSSSGQGGYEQYF	TGCGCCAGCAGCTCGAGCGGACAGGGGGGCTACGAGCAGTACTTC
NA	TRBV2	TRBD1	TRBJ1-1	CASSTGVNTEAFF	TGTGCCAGCAGTACAGGGGTTAACACTGAAGCTTTCTTT
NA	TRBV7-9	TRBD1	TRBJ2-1	CASSTVGTDRNEQFF	TGTGCCAGCAGCACCGTCGGGACAGATCGCAATGAGCAGTTCTTC
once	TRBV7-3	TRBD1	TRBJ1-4	CASSLPGQGRLLCEKLFF	TGTGCCAGCAGCTTACCCGGACAGGGGCGGTTGCTATGTGAAAAACTGTTTTTT
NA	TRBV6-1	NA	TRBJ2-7	CASSERGQAGRKQYF	TGTGCCAGCAGTGAAAGGGGGCAGGCCGGGAGAAAGCAGTACTTC
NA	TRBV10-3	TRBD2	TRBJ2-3	CAISKTGTSETDTQYF	TGTGCCATCAGTAAAACCGGGACTAGCGAGACAGATACGCAGTATTTT
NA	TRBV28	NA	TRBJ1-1	CASSWGRRNTEAFF	TGTGCCAGCAGCTGGGGCCGGAGAAACACTGAAGCTTTCTTT
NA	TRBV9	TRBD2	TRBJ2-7	CASSVAASGSYEQYF	TGTGCCAGCAGCGTAGCGGCTAGCGGGAGTTACGAGCAGTACTTC
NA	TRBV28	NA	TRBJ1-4	CASSSLREKGEKLFF	TGTGCCAGCAGTTCTCTGCGGGAGAAAGGTGAAAAACTGTTTTTT
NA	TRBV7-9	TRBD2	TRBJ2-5	CASSLGGRGETQYF	TGTGCCAGCAGCTTAGGCGGGAGAGGTGAGACCCAGTACTTC